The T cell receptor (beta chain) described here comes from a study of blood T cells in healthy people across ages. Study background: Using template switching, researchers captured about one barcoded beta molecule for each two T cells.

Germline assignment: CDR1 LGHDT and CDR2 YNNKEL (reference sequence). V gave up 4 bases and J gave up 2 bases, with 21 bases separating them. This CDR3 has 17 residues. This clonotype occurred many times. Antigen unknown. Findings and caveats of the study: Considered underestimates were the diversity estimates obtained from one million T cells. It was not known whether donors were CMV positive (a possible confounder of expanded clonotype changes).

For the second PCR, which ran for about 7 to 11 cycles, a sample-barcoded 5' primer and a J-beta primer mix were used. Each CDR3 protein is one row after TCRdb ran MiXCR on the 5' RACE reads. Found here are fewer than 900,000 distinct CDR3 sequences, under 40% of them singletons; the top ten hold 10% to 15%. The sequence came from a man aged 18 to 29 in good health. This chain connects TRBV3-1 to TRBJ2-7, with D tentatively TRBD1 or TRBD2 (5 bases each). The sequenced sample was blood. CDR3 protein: CASSRTGTKTYTYEQYF. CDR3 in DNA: TGTGCCAGCAGCCGTACCGGGACGAAGACTTACACCTACGAGCAGTACTTC.